Presented here are 7 T cell receptor beta chains from one specimen sequenced in a study of PD-L1 blockade in urothelial cancer. Time point noted: pretreatment peripheral blood. Only in-frame clones appear in the TCRdb table, and some are missing; sequencing was by immunoSEQ multiplex PCR. Among 70,000 to 95,000 clones listed, roughly 90% were seen once. The sequences come from PBMCs, collected around atezolizumab (anti-PD-L1) treatment. All receptors derive from a woman of 80 years or more with urothelial cancer.

The sample holds one count of this clone. The rearrangement uses TRBV18 and TRBJ1-1; D perhaps matches TRBD1 (6 bases). Germline loops: CDR1 KGHSH, CDR2 LQKENI. V lost 3 bases and J lost 0, with 11 bases in between. The CDR3 contains 15 residues. This CDR3 reads CASSPAGALNTEAFF. The CDR3, as DNA: TGTGCCAGCTCACCGGCAGGGGCCCTGAACACTGAAGCTTTCTTT.

The chain employs TRBV6-1 and TRBJ1-5; no firm D call. Germline CDR1 is MNHNS and CDR2 is SASEGT. The V end was cut by 1 base, the J end by 4 bases, with 5 bases between. The CDR3 is 13 residues long. In nucleotides, the CDR3 is TGTGCCAGCAGTGAAGTAATGAATCAGCCCCAGCATTTT. Its translation is CASSEVMNQPQHF.

This clone showed up just once. CDR3: CASSVSGTSYEQYF. The DNA for the CDR3 is TGTGCCAGCAGCGTTAGCGGGACCTCCTACGAGCAGTACTTC. The chain joins TRBV7-9 to TRBJ2-7, with 8 bases lining up with TRBD2. The CDR3 is 14 amino acids. V dropped 5 bases and J dropped 0; count of bases not matched to a gene: 3. Germline CDR1 SEHNR, CDR2 FQNEAQ (reference sequence).

The rearrangement links TRBV10-3 to TRBJ1-5; 8 bases agree with TRBD1. The CDR3 runs 15 residues. Germline V gene sequence: CDR1 ENHRY, CDR2 SYGVKD. The V segment lost 2 bases and the J segment 5 bases; nucleotides outside the gene matches: 5. The CDR3 spells CAISENPTGDQPQHF. Written as DNA, the CDR3 is TGTGCCATCAGTGAGAACCCGACAGGGGATCAGCCCCAGCATTTT.

V is TRBV19 and J is TRBJ1-1, with D unresolved. The CDR3 is 15 amino acids. V dropped 3 bases and J dropped 0 bases, with 11 bases sitting between them. CDR1 and CDR2 from the germline V gene are LNHDA and SQIVND (reference sequence). CDR3 DNA sequence: TGTGCCAGTAGTATCCCCGGCGGCATGAACACTGAAGCTTTCTTT. Amino acid sequence: CASSIPGGMNTEAFF.

V gene TRBV27 combines with J gene TRBJ2-7; 10 bases line up with TRBD2. Losses at the gene ends were 0 bases for V and 6 bases for J; bases not matched to a gene: 11. CDR1 is MNHEY, CDR2 SMNVEV, per germline (reference sequence). The CDR3 consists of 17 residues. CDR3: CASSLSGLAGAGGEQYF. In DNA, the CDR3 is TGTGCCAGCAGTTTATCGGGGCTAGCGGGAGCGGGGGGCGAGCAGTACTTC.

The V call is TRBV5-4, the J call TRBJ2-7, with D maybe TRBD2 (6 bases). The ends were cut back, 4 bases at V and 3 bases at J, with 17 bases in the middle. CDR1 and CDR2 (germline): SGHNT, YYREEE (reference sequence). This CDR3 region has 15 residues. In DNA form, the CDR3 reads TGTGCCAGCAGCCCCGGGCGGGACGCCGGCTACGAGCAGTACTTC. The encoded protein is CASSPGRDAGYEQYF.